This T cell receptor beta chain is from a study of PD-L1 blockade in urothelial cancer (dated by TCRdb to the late 2010s). For the wider study: Every patient began therapy around 2014 and was given atezolizumab 1,200 mg intravenously every 3 weeks. About 90% of the roughly 29 patients were identified as males with urothelial cancer of bladder origin, and a prior smoking history was reported by 18 of 29 patients. An ECOG performance status of 0 or 1 was recorded for the patients, and 0 to 3 prior chemotherapy regimens had been received by the patients. Blood samples were analyzed 3 weeks after the start of treatment (second dose) and 6 weeks after the start of treatment. Blood samples gave a median of about 130,000 T cells and roughly 83,000 unique TCRs, with a median clonality of roughly 0.081. The study was an exploratory multi-omic analysis of somatic, immune and clinical correlates of response to PD-L1 blockade with atezolizumab in urothelial cancer. Pretreatment tumor samples and matched peripheral blood, collected serially before and after atezolizumab treatment, underwent TCR sequencing. Durable clinical benefit was defined as a progression-free survival longer than 6 months, and TCR features were additionally tested against progression-free survival and overall survival. In the same patients who had TCR sequencing, pretreatment tumors also underwent whole exome sequencing and RNA sequencing. About 10 patients reached durable clinical benefit, while 20 to 25 patients did not. Pretreatment blood TCR-seq was available for about 28 patients, at least one posttreatment blood collection was obtained for about 24 patients, and tumor TCR-seq was available for about 24 patients. Beyond this particular receptor, the publication reports: Improved progression-free and overall survival was associated with having pretreatment peripheral blood TCR clonality below the median. Patients with durable benefit showed greater expansion of tumor-associated TCR clones in peripheral blood 3 weeks after starting treatment (n ≈ 22, p = 0.022). Because the sample size was small (n ≈ 27) and many exploratory analyses were performed, the results are intended to be hypothesis-generating.

A total of some 30 patients with locally advanced or metastatic urothelial carcinoma, treated at Memorial Sloan Kettering on a trial protocol, made up the cohort. Peripheral blood mononuclear cells were collected pretreatment and during treatment, with between 1 and 8 total time points obtained per patient. The Qiagen DNeasy Blood extraction kit was used to purify genomic DNA from total PBMCs and tumor samples. PBMCs were collected pretreatment and during treatment, and were isolated and stored as previously described. Each PCR received spiked-in synthetic TCR analog templates so that absolute template abundance could be estimated from read counts. The immunoSEQ assay was used to amplify TCRbeta CDR3 regions from genomic DNA with bias-controlled V and J gene primers. Sequencing of rearranged TCRbeta segments was done at approximately 20X coverage. On the study's bioinformatics: Sequencing errors were corrected by clustering, and CDR3s were annotated against IMGT so that V, D and J genes could be assigned. Downstream analyses used only productive TCRbeta rearrangements and left out out-of-frame or stop-codon sequences. Clonality was computed as one minus Shannon entropy normalized by the log of the number of unique productive sequences. Fisher's exact test with Benjamini-Hochberg correction, at a threshold of adjusted p below 0.01, was used to find clones that differed between time points or between blood and tumor. In TCRdb, the immuneACCESS table is reduced to in-frame sequences with V and J assigned. These tables do not hold every clone; where another copy was compared, an unresolved V gene accounts for under half, and the others remain unexplained. That table is the source of V, J and clone size, and D and trimming were worked out from the DNA. In all, the sample holds 40,000 or so clones, and 82% of those were seen once. The ten largest clones take up more than 15% of the sample.

The CDR1 and CDR2 encoded by the germline V gene are SGHRS and YFSETQ. The CDR3 numbers 15 residues from cysteine through phenylalanine. The read is trimmed to its CDR3 DNA, 45 bases read in frame from base 1. The V end gives up 5 bases and the J end 2 bases, leaving 8 bases in the junction not matched to a gene. On this clone itself: Its antigen remains undetermined. No much larger clone is present one base from it, and per-base qualities are unavailable.

This sequence originates from a man between 60 and 75 years old with urothelial cancer. The sequences come from PBMCs, collected around atezolizumab (anti-PD-L1) treatment. The rearranged segments are TRBV5-1 and TRBJ2-7, and TRBD1 matches 9 of the central bases. DNA sequence: TGCGCCAGCAGTTCCGGACAGGGGTGGGCCTACGAGCAGTACTTC. Translation gives CASSSGQGWAYEQYF.